This T cell receptor (beta chain) was profiled in a study of shared clonotypes between healthy human individuals. Study summary: The study enrolled a couple of women and a few men aged 18 to 49.

From germline, CDR1 is SGDLS and CDR2 YYNGEE. This CDR3 has 16 residues. The V gene lost 3 bases and the J gene lost 4 bases, with 19 bases spanning the gap. The assay used deep level. As handled by the study authors: Quality scores were absent from the junction-only immunoSEQ sequences, so filtering differed. TCRdb keeps only in-frame clones here, not all; method: immunoSEQ multiplex PCR. The D gene and trimming were derived from the DNA, and the V and J assignments and clone size from that table. This table has 1.5 million to 2.5 million clones, approximately 95% appearing once. Positive CCR7 selection of CD45RO-negative cells yielded the naive CD8 cells, and terminally differentiated effector memory CD45RA+ cells were excluded.

The rearrangement joins TRBV9 to TRBJ1-1, with D tentatively TRBD1 (6 bases). The material sequenced was naive CD8+ T cells sorted from blood. The sequence was collected from a young man in good health. This chain's CDR3 is CASSASDLIGGTEAFF. CDR3 DNA sequence: TGTGCCAGCAGCGCCTCAGACCTAATAGGGGGCACTGAAGCTTTCTTT.